This T cell receptor beta chain appears in the sequencing data of a study of blood T cell repertoires in COVID-19. In the study overall: COVID-19 samples, acute and convalescent, were from the United States, Italy and Spain.

V trimming: 5 bases; J trimming: 4 bases; junction bases outside the gene matches: 1. The germline CDR1 and CDR2 sequences are MDHEN and SYDVKM. This CDR3 has 12 amino acids. Participants, roughly 18 to 89 years old, spanned about 26 US areas. Libraries were prepared by immunoSEQ multiplex PCR; TCRdb keeps only in-frame clonotypes and omits some of them. This sample has approximately 230,000 clones, with 80% to 90% found just once. Input material: PBMCs or T cells enriched from blood (not recorded which). The chain is built from TRBV28 and TRBJ2-7, with 8 bases identical to TRBD1. The origin of this receptor is a woman in her forties or fifties with acute COVID-19. The CDR3 sequence: CASSRTGYEQYF. Written as DNA, the CDR3 is TGTGCCAGCAGTAGGACAGGGTACGAGCAGTACTTC.